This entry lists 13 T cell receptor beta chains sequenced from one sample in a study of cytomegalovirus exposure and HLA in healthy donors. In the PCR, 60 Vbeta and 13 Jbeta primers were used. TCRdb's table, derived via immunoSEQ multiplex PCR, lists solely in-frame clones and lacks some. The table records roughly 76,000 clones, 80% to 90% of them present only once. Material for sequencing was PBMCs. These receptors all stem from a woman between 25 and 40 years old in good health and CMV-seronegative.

CDR3 amino acids: CASSLNRENYGYTF. The CDR3 region has the DNA TGTGCCAGCTCATTGAACAGGGAAAACTATGGCTACACCTTC. The J gene is TRBJ1-2, the V gene TRBV18; D perhaps matches TRBD1 (6 bases). The ends were cut back, 5 bases at V and 2 bases at J, with 12 bases in the middle. CDR3 length: 14 amino acids. The germline CDR1 and CDR2 sequences are KGHSH and LQKENI.

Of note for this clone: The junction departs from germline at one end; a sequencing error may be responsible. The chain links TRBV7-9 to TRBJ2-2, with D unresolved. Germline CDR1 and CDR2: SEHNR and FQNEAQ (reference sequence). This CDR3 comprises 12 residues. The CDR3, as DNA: TGTTCCAGCAGCTTACCTGCCGGGGAGCTGTTTTTT. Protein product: CSSSLPAGELFF.

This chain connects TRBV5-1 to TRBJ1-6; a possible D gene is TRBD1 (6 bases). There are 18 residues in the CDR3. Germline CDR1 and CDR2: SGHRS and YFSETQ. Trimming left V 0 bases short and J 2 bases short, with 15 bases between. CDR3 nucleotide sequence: TGCGCCAGCAGCTTGGCCCCACAGGGTACCACCTATAATTCACCCCTCCACTTT. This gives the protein CASSLAPQGTTYNSPLHF.

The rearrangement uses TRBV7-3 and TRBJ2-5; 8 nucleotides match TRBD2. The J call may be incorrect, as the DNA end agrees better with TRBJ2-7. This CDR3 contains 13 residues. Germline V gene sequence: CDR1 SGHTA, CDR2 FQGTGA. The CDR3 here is CASAREAFNEQYF. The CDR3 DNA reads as TGTGCTTCGGCGCGGGAGGCCTTTAACGAGCAGTACTTC.

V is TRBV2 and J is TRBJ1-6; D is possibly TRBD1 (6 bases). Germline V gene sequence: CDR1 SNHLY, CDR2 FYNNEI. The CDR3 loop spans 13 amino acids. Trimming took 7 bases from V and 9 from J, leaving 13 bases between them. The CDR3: CASKGRGGSPLHF. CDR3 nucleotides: TGTGCCAGCAAAGGCAGGGGTGGTTCACCCCTCCACTTT.

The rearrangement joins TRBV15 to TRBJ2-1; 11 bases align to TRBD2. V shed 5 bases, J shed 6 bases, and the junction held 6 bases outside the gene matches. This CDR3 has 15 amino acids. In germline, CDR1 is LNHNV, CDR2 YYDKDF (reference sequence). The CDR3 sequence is CATSGSGRGGNEQFF. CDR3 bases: TGTGCCACCAGCGGTAGCGGGAGGGGGGGCAATGAGCAGTTCTTC. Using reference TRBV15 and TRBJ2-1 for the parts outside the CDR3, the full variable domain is DAMVIQNPRYQVTQFGKPVTLSCSQTLNHNVMYWYQQKSSQAPKLLFHYYDKDFNNEADTPDNFQSRRPNTSFCFLDIRSPGLGDTAMYLCATSGSGRGGNEQFFGPGTRLTVL.

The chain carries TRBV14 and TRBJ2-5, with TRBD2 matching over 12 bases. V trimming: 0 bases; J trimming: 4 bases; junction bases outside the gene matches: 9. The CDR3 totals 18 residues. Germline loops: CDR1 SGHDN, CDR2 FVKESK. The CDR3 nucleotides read TGTGCCAGCAGCCAAGATCAACTAGCGGGAGGTTTAGGAGAGACCCAGTACTTC. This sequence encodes CASSQDQLAGGLGETQYF.

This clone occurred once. CDR3 coding DNA: TGTGCCAGCAGTTTAAGCCGACAGAACACTGAAGCTTTCTTT. Residues: CASSLSRQNTEAFF. V usage is TRBV28 and J usage is TRBJ1-1, with D unclear. Looked up from germline, CDR1 is MDHEN and CDR2 is SYDVKM. The CDR3 consists of 14 residues. Trimming stripped 2 bases from V and 1 base from J, with 8 bases between.

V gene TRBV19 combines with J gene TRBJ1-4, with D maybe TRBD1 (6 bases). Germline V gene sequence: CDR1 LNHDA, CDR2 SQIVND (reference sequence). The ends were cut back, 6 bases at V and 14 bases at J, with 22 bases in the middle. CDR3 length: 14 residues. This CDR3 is CASRDPGGAERLFF. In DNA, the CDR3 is TGTGCCAGTAGGGATCCGGGGGGGGCCGAACGGCTGTTTTTT.

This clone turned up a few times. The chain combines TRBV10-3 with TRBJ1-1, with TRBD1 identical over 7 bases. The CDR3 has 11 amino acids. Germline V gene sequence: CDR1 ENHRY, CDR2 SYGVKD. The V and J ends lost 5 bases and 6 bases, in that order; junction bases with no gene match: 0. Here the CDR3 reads CAISQGAEAFF. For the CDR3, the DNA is TGTGCCATCAGTCAGGGGGCTGAAGCTTTCTTT.

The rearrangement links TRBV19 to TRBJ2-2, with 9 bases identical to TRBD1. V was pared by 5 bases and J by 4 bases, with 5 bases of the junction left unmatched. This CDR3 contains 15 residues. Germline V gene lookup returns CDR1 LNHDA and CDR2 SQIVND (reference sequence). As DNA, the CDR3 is TGTGCCAGTAGTCCCGGGACAGGGCTCACCGGGGAGCTGTTTTTT. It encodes CASSPGTGLTGELFF.

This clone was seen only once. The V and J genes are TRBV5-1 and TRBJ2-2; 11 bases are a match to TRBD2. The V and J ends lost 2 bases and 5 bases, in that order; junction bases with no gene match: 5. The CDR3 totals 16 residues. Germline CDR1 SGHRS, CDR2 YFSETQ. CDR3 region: CASSLLGLADTGELFF. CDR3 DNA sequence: TGCGCCAGCAGCTTACTGGGACTAGCGGATACCGGGGAGCTGTTTTTT.

The CDR3 loop is CASSLGQDPSDTF. CDR3 sequence (DNA): TGTGCCAGCAGCTTGGGACAGGACCCAAGCGACACCTTC. The chain joins TRBV5-4 to TRBJ1-2; D perhaps matches TRBD1 (6 bases). In germline, CDR1 is SGHNT, CDR2 YYREEE (reference sequence). The CDR3 is 13 residues long. The germline V and J ends were trimmed by 0 bases and 12 bases, with 15 bases remaining between them.